The table lists the clone carrying this T cell receptor beta chain with a count of one. Its specificity is not known. Germline-derived CDR1 and CDR2 are SGHAT and FQNNGV. The V end lost 5 bases, the J end lost 2 bases, and 17 bases lay between the germline ends. There are 16 residues in the CDR3. This entry is derived from a study of T-cell reconstitution after alpha-beta-depleted transplantation in children. Study conclusions and caveats: Once a year had passed after transplant, T-cell counts and diversity came mostly from newly produced T cells.

A library of TCRbeta sequences, prepared with unique molecular identifiers, was generated. MiXCR, applied by TCRdb to the PCR reads, yields one record per CDR3 protein. This sample has about 230,000 distinct CDR3 sequences, with roughly a tenth found just once. The material was PBMCs, obtained before TCRalphabeta/CD19-depleted stem cell transplant. This TCR came from a child younger than two with acute myeloid leukemia, due to receive a stem cell transplant. V usage is TRBV11-2 and J usage is TRBJ2-3; no clear D gene. CDR3 sequence: CASSPLGLRVTDTQYF. CDR3 DNA sequence: TGTGCCAGCAGCCCCTTGGGTCTCCGGGTCACAGATACGCAGTATTTT.